This T cell receptor beta chain comes out of a study of cytomegalovirus exposure and HLA in healthy donors. V shed 1 base and J 0 bases; nucleotides not matched to a gene: 8. The germline V gene encodes CDR1 SGHDN and CDR2 FVKESK. This CDR3 has 17 amino acids. Both 60 Vbeta primers and 13 Jbeta primers went into the PCR. TCRdb's table, derived via immunoSEQ multiplex PCR, lists solely in-frame clones and lacks some. The table includes over 85,000 clones, around 77% detected once. This clonotype originated in a man aged 35-49 years in good health and CMV-seronegative. The sequencing input was PBMCs. This chain links TRBV14 with TRBJ2-7; 8 bases are a match to TRBD2. The CDR3 sequence is CASSQVRGGGYSYEQYF. For the CDR3, the DNA is TGTGCCAGCAGCCAAGTCCGGGGGGGAGGATACTCCTACGAGCAGTACTTC.